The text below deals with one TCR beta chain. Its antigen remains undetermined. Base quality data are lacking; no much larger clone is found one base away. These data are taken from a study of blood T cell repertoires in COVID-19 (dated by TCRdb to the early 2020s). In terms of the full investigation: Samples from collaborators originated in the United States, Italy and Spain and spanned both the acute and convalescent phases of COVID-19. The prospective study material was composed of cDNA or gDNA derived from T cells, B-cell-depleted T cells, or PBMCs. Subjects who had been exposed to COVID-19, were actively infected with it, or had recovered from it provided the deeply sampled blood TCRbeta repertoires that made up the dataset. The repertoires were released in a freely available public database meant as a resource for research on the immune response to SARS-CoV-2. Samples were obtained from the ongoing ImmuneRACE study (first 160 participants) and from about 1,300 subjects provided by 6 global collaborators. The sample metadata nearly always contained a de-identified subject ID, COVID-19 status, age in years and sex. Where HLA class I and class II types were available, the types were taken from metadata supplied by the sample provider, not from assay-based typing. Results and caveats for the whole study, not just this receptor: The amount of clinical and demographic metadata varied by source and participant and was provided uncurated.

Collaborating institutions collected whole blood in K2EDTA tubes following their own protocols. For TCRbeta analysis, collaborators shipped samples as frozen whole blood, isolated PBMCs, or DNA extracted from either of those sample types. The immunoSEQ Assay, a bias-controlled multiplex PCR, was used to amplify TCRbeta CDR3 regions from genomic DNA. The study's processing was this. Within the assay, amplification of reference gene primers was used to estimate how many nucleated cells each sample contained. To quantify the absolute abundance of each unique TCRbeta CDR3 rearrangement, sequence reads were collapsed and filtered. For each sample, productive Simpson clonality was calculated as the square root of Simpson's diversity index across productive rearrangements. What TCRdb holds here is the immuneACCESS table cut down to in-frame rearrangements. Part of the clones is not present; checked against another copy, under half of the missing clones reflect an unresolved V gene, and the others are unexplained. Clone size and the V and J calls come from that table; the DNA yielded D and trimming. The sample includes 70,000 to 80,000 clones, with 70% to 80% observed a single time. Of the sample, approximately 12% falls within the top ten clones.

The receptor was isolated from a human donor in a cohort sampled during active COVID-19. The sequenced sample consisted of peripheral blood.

The bases are TGTGCCACCAGCAGACAGGATGGGTTTGACAATGAGCAGTTCTTC. Its protein is CATSRQDGFDNEQFF. The sequence joins TRBV15 to TRBJ2-1; the D gene remains uncertain. The germline V gene (reference sequence) gives CDR1 as LNHNV and CDR2 as YYDKDF. There are 15 amino acids in the CDR3, from cysteine to phenylalanine inclusive. Only the CDR3 portion is preserved as DNA: 45 bases, with reading frame beginning at the first base. Trimming costs V 2 bases and J 5 bases, and their ends lie 13 bases apart.